Listed below are T cell receptor beta chains from one sample, sequenced in a study of blood T cell repertoires in COVID-19. The method was immunoSEQ multiplex PCR; TCRdb's version includes in-frame clones alone and lacks a portion of them. The sample includes 200,000 or so clones, 80% to 85% of them seen just once. The sequencing input was peripheral blood. The receptors were sampled from an older woman who had recovered from COVID-19. Both conserved end residues are part of each CDR3. D genes are given only for firm matches. Some rows have no size entry. The others give once, few or many, or a class for an expanded clone.

d_gene	v_gene	j_gene	abundance	CDR3nt	CDR3aa
TRBD2	TRBV5-1	TRBJ2-7	.	TGCGCCAGCAGCTTGGTGGCGGGGGGGTCCTACGAGCAGTACTTC	CASSLVAGGSYEQYF
TRBD1	TRBV2	TRBJ1-4	.	TGTGCCAGCAGTGCCCGACAGGGAACACATGAAAAACTGTTTTTT	CASSARQGTHEKLFF
.	TRBV2	TRBJ1-2	.	TGTGCCAGCAGCCTCGGACAGCATGGCTACACCTTC	CASSLGQHGYTF
.	TRBV7-8	TRBJ1-5	.	TGTGCCAGCAGCTTATTTCCAGGGTATAGCAATCAGCCCCAGCATTTT	CASSLFPGYSNQPQHF
TRBD1	TRBV10-3	TRBJ2-7	once	TGTGCCATCAGAGGACAGGGTCTCTCCTACGAGCAGTACTTC	CAIRGQGLSYEQYF
TRBD1	TRBV5-8	TRBJ1-2	.	TGTGCCAGCAGCGTGGACAGGGCGAAGGGCTACACCTTC	CASSVDRAKGYTF
.	TRBV7-6	TRBJ2-7	.	TGTGCCAGCAGCCTTCGGACAGAGTCCTACGAGCAGTACTTC	CASSLRTESYEQYF
TRBD1	TRBV4-2	TRBJ2-7	.	TGTGCCAGCAGCCAAGTGGACAGGGGGCCCCACGAGCAGTACTTC	CASSQVDRGPHEQYF
TRBD1	TRBV4-2	TRBJ2-3	.	TGTGCCAGCAGCCAAACCGGACCGGGACAGGGCACAGATACGCAGTATTTT	CASSQTGPGQGTDTQYF
TRBD2	TRBV7-8	TRBJ2-7	.	TGTGCCAGCAGCGATATCGGGACTAGCGGGGGAACACTTCCCTACGAGCAGTACTTC	CASSDIGTSGGTLPYEQYF
.	TRBV9	TRBJ2-3	.	TGTGCCAGCCGACCGGGCGGGACCGGCACAGATACGCAGTATTTT	CASRPGGTGTDTQYF
TRBD1	TRBV9	TRBJ1-4	.	TGTGCCAGCAGCGTGAGACAGGGGTCTAATGAAAAACTGTTTTTT	CASSVRQGSNEKLFF
TRBD1	TRBV11-2	TRBJ2-7	.	TGTGCCAGCAGCTCGAGACAGGGCCAGATCATCTACGAGCAGTACTTC	CASSSRQGQIIYEQYF
.	TRBV28	TRBJ1-1	.	TGTGCCAGCAGTTTGGGCGCCCGATCGGCCACTGAAGCTTTCTTT	CASSLGARSATEAFF
.	TRBV6-6	TRBJ1-5	few	TGTGCCAGCAGTTCCCAGGGTCTAAATCAGCCCCAGCATTTT	CASSSQGLNQPQHF
TRBD2	TRBV27	TRBJ2-3	.	TGTGCCAGCAGACTACTAGCGGGGGCCTCCACAGATACGCAGTATTTT	CASRLLAGASTDTQYF
TRBD2	TRBV6-4	TRBJ2-1	.	TGTGCCAGCAGAGTAGCGGGGGGGCCTGGTGAGCAGTTCTTC	CASRVAGGPGEQFF
.	TRBV7-8	TRBJ2-2	.	TGTGCCAGCAGCCACCGGACAGGGGAGCTGTTTTTT	CASSHRTGELFF
.	TRBV9	TRBJ2-7	.	TGTGCCAGCAGCGTAGTCGGGGGGCCCTCCTACGAGCAGTACTTC	CASSVVGGPSYEQYF
.	TRBV6-5	TRBJ1-1	.	TGTGCCAGCAGTTACTCGCTAGGCTCCAGGAACACTGAAGCTTTCTTT	CASSYSLGSRNTEAFF